The 21 T cell receptor beta chains reported below all come from one sample, sequenced in a study of response to subunit inactivated influenza vaccine. MiXCR, applied by TCRdb to the RT-PCR reads, yields one record per CDR3 protein. This sample has a few hundred thousand distinct CDR3 sequences; 13% to 15% occur once, and the top ten carry 8.5% to 14%. Sequences were derived from PBMCs from blood, sampled about 13 days after vaccination. The receptors were gathered from a man aged 45-65 years who received an inactivated influenza vaccine.

This clonotype was recorded many times. The chain joins TRBV7-8 to TRBJ2-3, with 10 bases fitting TRBD2. This CDR3 comprises 20 residues. CDR1 and CDR2 from the germline V gene are SGHVS and FQNEAQ. V lost 5 bases, J lost 2 bases, and 19 bases stayed unmatched. As DNA, the CDR3 is TGTGCCAGCAGCATACCAACCGGGGGCTGGAGCGGGGGGGTCACAGATACGCAGTATTTT. It specifies CASSIPTGGWSGGVTDTQYF.

This clonotype was seen more than once but under ten times. The chain joins TRBV28 to TRBJ1-2; no clear D gene. CDR3 length equals 15 residues. V gave up 6 bases and J gave up 4 bases, with 18 bases separating them. Germline V lookup: CDR1 MDHEN, CDR2 SYDVKM. Here the CDR3 reads CASSPVGPSSYGYTF. The CDR3 region has the DNA TGTGCCAGCAGCCCAGTAGGCCCGAGCTCCTATGGCTACACCTTC.

This clonotype has just a few counts. V is TRBV4-2 and J is TRBJ2-1, with TRBD2 matching 8 bases. Trimming removed 1 base from V and 9 bases from J; junction bases left unmatched: 8. CDR1 is LGHNA, CDR2 YNFKEQ, per germline. This CDR3 region has 15 residues. CDR3 residues: CASSQAPAGESEQFF. The CDR3, as DNA: TGTGCCAGCAGCCAAGCCCCAGCGGGAGAGAGTGAGCAGTTCTTC.

V usage is TRBV7-9 and J usage is TRBJ2-5; 8 bases match TRBD2. The length of the CDR3 is 14 residues. Germline trimming cut 8 bases from V and 3 bases from J; bases unmatched to any gene: 8. CDR1 and CDR2 from the germline V gene are SEHNR and FQNEAQ (reference sequence). CDR3 sequence reads: CASQVGRAEETQYF. CDR3 DNA: TGTGCCAGCCAGGTCGGGAGGGCCGAAGAGACCCAGTACTTC.

This clonotype was seen repeatedly, ten times or more. This chain links TRBV25-1 with TRBJ2-3; D is undetermined. The CDR3 consists of 17 residues. The germline V and J ends were trimmed by 6 bases and 15 bases, with 34 bases remaining between them. In germline, CDR1 is MGHDK, CDR2 SYGVNS. The CDR3 spells CASRAVPPGASTGVLYF. The CDR3 DNA sequence: TGTGCCAGCAGGGCCGTTCCCCCCGGAGCCTCGACTGGGGTATTATATTTT.

A single count supports this clonotype. The V and J genes are TRBV29-1 and TRBJ2-5; maybe TRBD2 (5 bases). Germline CDR1 and CDR2: SQVTM and ANQGSEA. This CDR3 has 13 amino acids. The ends were cut back, 3 bases at V and 4 bases at J, with 12 bases in the middle. The CDR3 DNA sequence: TGCAGCGTTGAGAAAGCGGCCGGAGAGACCCAGTACTTC. Translation gives CSVEKAAGETQYF.

This clonotype showed up just a few times. The chain links TRBV12-3 or TRBV12-4 to TRBJ2-3, with 7 bases fitting TRBD1. J lost 5 bases, V lost 3 bases, and 5 bases had no gene match. The CDR3 runs 14 residues. CDR3 DNA: TGTGCCAGCAGTTTTGAGGGGGCGAGAGATACGCAGTATTTT. Amino acids: CASSFEGARDTQYF.

This chain connects TRBV5-1 to TRBJ2-1; D is undetermined. Trimming took 4 bases from V and 5 from J, leaving 13 bases between them. The CDR3 extends over 14 amino acids. Per the germline V gene, CDR1 is SGHRS and CDR2 is YFSETQ. CDR3 region: CASSPPAPNNEQFF. The DNA of the CDR3 is TGCGCCAGCAGCCCCCCCGCGCCCAACAATGAGCAGTTCTTC.

CDR3 in DNA: TGTGCCAGCAGTCAGGATCCCGACAGGGCCAGCTACACCTTC. Protein product: CASSQDPDRASYTF. V and J are TRBV3-1 and TRBJ1-2; 7 nucleotides align to TRBD1. Germline assignment: CDR1 LGHDT and CDR2 YNNKEL (reference sequence). Trimming cost V 6 bases and J 9 bases; bases outside gene matches: 13. This CDR3 is built from 14 residues.

The table lists this clonotype with a few counts. In nucleotides, the CDR3 is TGTGCCAGCAGGCGGGACCAGGCATATCGTGAGCAGTTCTTC. The encoded protein is CASRRDQAYREQFF. The chain carries TRBV2 and TRBJ2-1, with D possibly matching TRBD2 (6 bases). Germline CDR1 and CDR2: SNHLY and FYNNEI. The CDR3 length is 14 residues. V lost 6 bases to trimming and J lost 9 bases, with 18 bases between them. Full variable domain (missing parts from reference TRBV2 and TRBJ2-1): EPEVTQTPSHQVTQMGQEVILRCVPISNHLYFYWYRQILGQKVEFLVSFYNNEISEKSEIFDDQFSVERPDGSNFTLKIRSTKLEDSAMYFCASRRDQAYREQFFGPGTRLTVL.

The chain is built from TRBV6-5 and TRBJ2-5, with 9 bases identical to TRBD2. Germline V gene lookup returns CDR1 MNHEY and CDR2 SVGAGI. The junction had 4 bases not matched to a gene; V was cut back by 0 bases and J by 2 bases. The length of the CDR3 is 16 residues. As DNA, the CDR3 is TGTGCCAGCAGTTACTCTCCGGCGGGGGGGCAAGAGACCCAGTACTTC. This gives the protein CASSYSPAGGQETQYF.

This rearrangement joins TRBV6-1 to TRBJ2-2; 10 nucleotides line up with TRBD1. The trim removed 6 bases at V and 3 bases at J, leaving 7 bases unmatched. CDR3 length: 16 amino acids. The germline gives CDR1 MNHNS, CDR2 SASEGT. The CDR3 reads CASRGTGTGDTGELFF. The CDR3 DNA reads TGTGCCAGCAGGGGAACCGGGACAGGGGACACCGGGGAGCTGTTTTTT.

V and J are TRBV4-1 and TRBJ1-1; D unresolved. CDR3 size: 14 residues. Trimming cost V 3 bases and J 0 bases, with 8 bases left between them. Germline assignment: CDR1 MGHRA and CDR2 YSYEKL. DNA of the CDR3: TGCGCCAGCAGCCATAAAGTTATGAACACTGAAGCTTTCTTT. Residues: CASSHKVMNTEAFF.

The chain recombines TRBV20-1 with TRBJ2-5; 8 nucleotides line up with TRBD1. The CDR3 is 15 amino acids. Trimming removed 2 bases from V and 5 bases from J; junction bases left unmatched: 10. Germline V gene data show CDR1 as DFQATT and CDR2 as SNEGSKA (reference sequence). The CDR3 here is CSARPGQGGGETQYF. The DNA of the CDR3 is TGCAGTGCTAGACCCGGACAGGGCGGCGGGGAGACCCAGTACTTC.

In this sample, this clonotype turned up many times. The rearrangement joins TRBV3-1 to TRBJ2-7; 7 nucleotides align to TRBD2. The CDR3 has 16 residues. With 1 base clipped from V and 0 bases from J, the junction kept 6 bases outside the gene matches. From germline, CDR1 is LGHDT and CDR2 YNNKEL (reference sequence). The CDR3 nucleotides are TGTGCCAGCAGCCAAGTAAGAGGGAGGGCCTCCTACGAGCAGTACTTC. It is translated as CASSQVRGRASYEQYF.

In this sample, this clonotype turned up a few times. The chain is built from TRBV6-5 and TRBJ2-5; perhaps TRBD2 as D (7 bases). V shed 0 bases and J shed 5 bases, with 13 bases lying between them. The CDR3 contains 15 residues. CDR1 MNHEY and CDR2 SVGAGI come from the germline V gene. The CDR3 spells CASSYSSGGWETQYF. CDR3 sequence (DNA): TGTGCCAGCAGTTACTCTTCGGGGGGCTGGGAGACCCAGTACTTC.

The chain is built from TRBV24-1 and TRBJ2-5, with TRBD1 matching 9 bases. J lost 5 bases, V lost 3 bases, and 3 bases had no gene match. This CDR3 has 14 residues. Germline CDR1 and CDR2: KGHDR and SFDVKD. CDR3 sequence: CATSDRTGEETQYF. CDR3 in DNA: TGTGCCACCAGTGATCGGACAGGGGAGGAGACCCAGTACTTC.

This clonotype turned up a few times. The chain uses TRBV10-3 and TRBJ1-2, with 9 bases matching TRBD1. The CDR3 sequence is 13 residues long. J was trimmed by 10 bases and V by 6 bases; bases with no gene match: 9. Germline V gives CDR1 ENHRY, CDR2 SYGVKD. The CDR3 DNA sequence: TGTGCCATCAGCCCTGGGACAGGGTACTCCTACACCTTC. Protein sequence: CAISPGTGYSYTF.

In its sample, this clonotype was seen many times. The rearrangement uses TRBV15 and TRBJ2-5, with unresolved D. CDR1 LNHNV and CDR2 YYDKDF come from the germline V gene (reference sequence). This CDR3 is 13 amino acids long. The V end was cut by 0 bases, the J end by 4 bases, with 6 bases between. The CDR3 nucleotides read TGTGCCACCAGCAGAGACGTGGGAGAGACCCAGTACTTC. It is translated as CATSRDVGETQYF. Together with reference TRBV15 and TRBJ2-5, the CDR3 gives the full variable domain: DAMVIQNPRYQVTQFGKPVTLSCSQTLNHNVMYWYQQKSSQAPKLLFHYYDKDFNNEADTPDNFQSRRPNTSFCFLDIRSPGLGDTAMYLCATSRDVGETQYFGPGTRLLVL.

The table lists this clonotype with a few counts. V is TRBV28 and J is TRBJ2-7, with 9 bases lining up with TRBD2. The CDR3 extends over 15 amino acids. CDR1 is MDHEN, CDR2 SYDVKM, per germline. J was trimmed by 0 bases and V by 5 bases; bases with no gene match: 5. Here the CDR3 reads CASSTTAGGSYEQYF. Written as DNA, the CDR3 is TGTGCCAGCAGTACCACAGCGGGGGGCTCCTACGAGCAGTACTTC. Using reference TRBV28 and TRBJ2-7 for the parts outside the CDR3, the full variable domain is DVKVTQSSRYLVKRTGEKVFLECVQDMDHENMFWYRQDPGLGLRLIYFSYDVKMKEKGDIPEGYSVSREKKERFSLILESASTNQTSMYLCASSTTAGGSYEQYFGPGTRLTVT.

DNA for the CDR3: TGCGCCAGCAGCCCTGGGACAGGGGGCGGCTACGAGCAGTACTTC. Its translation: CASSPGTGGGYEQYF. The gene calls are TRBV4-3 and TRBJ2-7, with 12 bases identical to TRBD1. Germline V CDR1 and CDR2: LGHNA, YSLEER. The CDR3 runs 15 residues. The V and J ends lost 4 bases and 3 bases, in that order; junction bases with no gene match: 4.